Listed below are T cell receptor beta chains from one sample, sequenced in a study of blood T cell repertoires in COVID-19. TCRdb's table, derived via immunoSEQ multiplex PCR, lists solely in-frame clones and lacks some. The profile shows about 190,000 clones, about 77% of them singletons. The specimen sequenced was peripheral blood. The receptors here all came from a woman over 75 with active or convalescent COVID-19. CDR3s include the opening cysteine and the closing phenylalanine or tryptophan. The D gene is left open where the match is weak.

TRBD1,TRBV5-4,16,CASSQGGQGGTDTQYF
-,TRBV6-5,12,CASRDWGGEQYF
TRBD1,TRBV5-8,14,CASSLSGQKNIQYF
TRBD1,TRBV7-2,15,CASSFFAGGSTEAFF
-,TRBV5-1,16,CASSLNTGQGGSPLHF
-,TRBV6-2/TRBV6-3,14,CASSYVSSGDTQYF
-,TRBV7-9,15,CASSPQRGGIDGYTF
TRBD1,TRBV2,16,CASSPMTGPSGNTIYF
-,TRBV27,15,CASSFWQGNTGELFF
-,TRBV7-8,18,CASSFPGRGGRGSYEQYF
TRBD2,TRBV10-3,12,CAAGGGVDTQYF
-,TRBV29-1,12,CSVEGQYNEQFF
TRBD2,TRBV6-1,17,CASSGIGTSGYTGELFF
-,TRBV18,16,CASSPGGAQWGSPLHF
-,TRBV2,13,CASKEAFNEKLFF
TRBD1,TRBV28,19,CASSLDWRQGSGGNEKLFF
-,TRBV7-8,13,CASSLNPRGEQYF
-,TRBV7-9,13,CASSSDRPRGYTF
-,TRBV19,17,CASSVQTGGSYNSPLHF
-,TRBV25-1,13,CASRVAKGDTIYF
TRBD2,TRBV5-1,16,CASSPGLAGRTDTQYF
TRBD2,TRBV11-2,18,CASTLGSGGYVVLDEQFF
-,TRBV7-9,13,CASSLPSNTEAFF
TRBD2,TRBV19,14,CASSIARGSYEQYF
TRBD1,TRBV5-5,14,CASSLRQGIAEAFF
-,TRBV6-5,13,CASSYSGQETQYF
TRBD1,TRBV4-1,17,CASSQADGGTGGREQYF
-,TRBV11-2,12,CASSQTRGRAFF
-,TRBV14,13,CASSQGGSQPQHF